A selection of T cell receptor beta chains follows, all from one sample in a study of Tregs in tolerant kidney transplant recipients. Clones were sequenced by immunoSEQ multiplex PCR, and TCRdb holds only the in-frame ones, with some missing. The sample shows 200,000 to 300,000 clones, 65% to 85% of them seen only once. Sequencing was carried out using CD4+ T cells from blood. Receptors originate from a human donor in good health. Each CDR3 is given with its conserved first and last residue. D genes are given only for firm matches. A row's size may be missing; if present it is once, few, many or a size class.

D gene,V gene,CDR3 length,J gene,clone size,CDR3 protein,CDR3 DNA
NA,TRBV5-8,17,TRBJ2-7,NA,CASSLGGGGSLSYEQYF,TGTGCCAGCAGCTTGGGGGGGGGCGGGAGCCTCTCCTACGAGCAGTACTTC
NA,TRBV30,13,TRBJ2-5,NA,CAWSVTGSLTQYF,TGTGCCTGGAGTGTAACCGGGTCTCTGACCCAGTACTTC
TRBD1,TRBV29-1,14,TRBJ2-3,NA,CSVEGQIRTDTQYF,TGCAGCGTTGAGGGACAGATTCGCACAGATACGCAGTATTTT
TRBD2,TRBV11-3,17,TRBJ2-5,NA,CASSLGASGGAEETQYF,TGTGCCAGCAGCTTAGGCGCCAGCGGGGGGGCCGAAGAGACCCAGTACTTC
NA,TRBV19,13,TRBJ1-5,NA,CASSGQGGQPQHF,TGTGCCAGTAGTGGACAAGGAGGGCAGCCCCAGCATTTT
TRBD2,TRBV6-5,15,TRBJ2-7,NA,CASSSAGGFSYEQYF,TGTGCCAGCAGTTCCGCGGGAGGGTTCTCCTACGAGCAGTACTTC
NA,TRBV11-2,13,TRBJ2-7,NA,CASSLGGLGEQYF,TGTGCCAGCAGCCTCGGCGGCCTCGGGGAGCAGTACTTC
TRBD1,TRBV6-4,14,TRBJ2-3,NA,CASSPDREADTQYF,TGTGCCAGCAGCCCCGACAGGGAAGCAGATACGCAGTATTTT
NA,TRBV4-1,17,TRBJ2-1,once,CASSQGPLGSSYNEQFF,TGCGCCAGCAGCCAAGGACCCCTCGGGAGCTCCTACAATGAGCAGTTCTTC
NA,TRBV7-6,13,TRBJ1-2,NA,CASSLLSGYGYTF,TGTGCCAGCAGCTTACTTTCAGGGTATGGCTACACCTTC
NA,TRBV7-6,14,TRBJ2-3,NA,CASGEGRFTDTQYF,TGTGCCAGCGGTGAGGGGCGGTTCACAGATACGCAGTATTTT
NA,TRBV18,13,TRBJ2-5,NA,CASSVQREETQYF,TGTGCCAGCTCCGTCCAGCGTGAAGAGACCCAGTACTTC
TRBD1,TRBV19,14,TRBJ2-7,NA,CASRDRQGAGEQYF,TGTGCCAGTAGAGACAGACAGGGGGCGGGAGAGCAGTACTTC
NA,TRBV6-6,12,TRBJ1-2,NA,CASSWTIQGYTF,TGTGCCAGCAGTTGGACAATTCAAGGCTACACCTTC
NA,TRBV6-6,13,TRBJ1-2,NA,CASSYQGSYGYTF,TGTGCCAGCAGTTATCAGGGGAGCTATGGCTACACCTTC
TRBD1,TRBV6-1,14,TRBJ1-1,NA,CASRTDRGRAEAFF,TGTGCCAGCAGGACGGACAGGGGGCGAGCTGAAGCTTTCTTT
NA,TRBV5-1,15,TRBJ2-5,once,CASSGTGAEQETQYF,TGCGCCAGCAGCGGGACCGGGGCAGAGCAAGAGACCCAGTACTTC
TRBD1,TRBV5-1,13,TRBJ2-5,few,CASSITGEETQYF,TGCGCCAGCAGCATCACAGGGGAAGAGACCCAGTACTTC
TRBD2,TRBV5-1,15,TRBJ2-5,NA,CASSLGGLVGETQYF,TGCGCCAGCAGCTTGGGCGGACTAGTTGGGGAGACCCAGTACTTC
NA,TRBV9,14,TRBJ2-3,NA,CASSVGGYTDTQYF,TGTGCCAGCAGCGTAGGAGGTTACACAGATACGCAGTATTTT
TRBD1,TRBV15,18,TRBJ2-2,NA,CATSIDDWDRVYTGELFF,TGTGCCACCAGCATAGACGATTGGGACAGGGTATACACCGGGGAGCTGTTTTTT
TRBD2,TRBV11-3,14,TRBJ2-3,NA,CASSGSGSGDTQYF,TGTGCCAGCAGCGGTAGCGGGAGCGGGGATACGCAGTATTTT
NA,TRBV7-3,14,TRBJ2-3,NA,CASSLWAGTDTQYF,TGTGCCAGCAGCTTATGGGCTGGCACAGATACGCAGTATTTT
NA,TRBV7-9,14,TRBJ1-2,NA,CASSKMAQTYGYTF,TGTGCCAGCAGCAAAATGGCTCAGACCTATGGCTACACCTTC
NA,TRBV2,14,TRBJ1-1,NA,CASSGRRQVIEAFF,TGTGCCAGCAGTGGTCGTAGGCAAGTGATTGAAGCTTTCTTT
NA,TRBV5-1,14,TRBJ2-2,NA,CASSLVGRDTELFF,TGCGCCAGCAGCTTGGTGGGGCGGGACACCGAGCTGTTTTTT
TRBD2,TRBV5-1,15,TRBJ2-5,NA,CASRASGTSSGTQYF,TGCGCCAGCAGAGCGTCCGGGACTAGTTCTGGGACCCAGTACTTC
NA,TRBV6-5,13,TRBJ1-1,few,CASAGLENTEAFF,TGTGCCAGTGCGGGGCTTGAGAACACTGAAGCTTTCTTT
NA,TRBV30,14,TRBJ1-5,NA,CAWRGPGSNQPQHF,TGTGCCTGGAGGGGGCCAGGGAGCAATCAGCCCCAGCATTTT
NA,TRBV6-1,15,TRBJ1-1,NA,CASSEALGLNTEAFF,TGTGCCAGCAGTGAAGCGTTAGGCTTGAACACTGAAGCTTTCTTT
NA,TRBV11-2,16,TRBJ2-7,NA,CASSLGSPGNAYEQYF,TGTGCCAGCAGCTTAGGATCCCCGGGGAATGCCTACGAGCAGTACTTC
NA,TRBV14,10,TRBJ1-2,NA,CASSPDSYTF,TGTGCCAGCAGCCCCGATAGCTACACCTTC
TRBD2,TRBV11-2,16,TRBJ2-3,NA,CASSAVLAGRTDTQYF,TGTGCCAGCAGCGCCGTACTAGCGGGGCGCACAGATACGCAGTATTTT
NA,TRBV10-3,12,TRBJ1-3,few,CAISESRNTIYF,TGTGCCATCAGTGAGTCTCGAAACACCATATATTTT
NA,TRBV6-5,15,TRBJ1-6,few,CASRSRGSYNSPLHF,TGTGCCAGCAGATCGAGGGGTTCCTATAATTCACCCCTCCACTTT
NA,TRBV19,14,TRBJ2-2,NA,CASKRGMDTGELFF,TGTGCCAGTAAAAGGGGAATGGACACCGGGGAGCTGTTTTTT
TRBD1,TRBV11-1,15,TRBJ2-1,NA,CASSSTTGFGNEQFF,TGTGCCAGCAGCTCGACGACAGGGTTTGGAAATGAGCAGTTCTTC
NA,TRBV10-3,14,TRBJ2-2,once,CAISSVSNTGELFF,TGTGCCATCAGCTCTGTCTCGAACACCGGGGAGCTGTTTTTT
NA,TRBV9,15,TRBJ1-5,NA,CASSVSGGPNQPQHF,TGTGCCAGCAGCGTAAGTGGGGGACCCAATCAGCCCCAGCATTTT
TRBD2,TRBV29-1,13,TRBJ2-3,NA,CSVVAGGPGTQYF,TGCAGCGTTGTAGCGGGGGGGCCCGGTACGCAGTATTTT